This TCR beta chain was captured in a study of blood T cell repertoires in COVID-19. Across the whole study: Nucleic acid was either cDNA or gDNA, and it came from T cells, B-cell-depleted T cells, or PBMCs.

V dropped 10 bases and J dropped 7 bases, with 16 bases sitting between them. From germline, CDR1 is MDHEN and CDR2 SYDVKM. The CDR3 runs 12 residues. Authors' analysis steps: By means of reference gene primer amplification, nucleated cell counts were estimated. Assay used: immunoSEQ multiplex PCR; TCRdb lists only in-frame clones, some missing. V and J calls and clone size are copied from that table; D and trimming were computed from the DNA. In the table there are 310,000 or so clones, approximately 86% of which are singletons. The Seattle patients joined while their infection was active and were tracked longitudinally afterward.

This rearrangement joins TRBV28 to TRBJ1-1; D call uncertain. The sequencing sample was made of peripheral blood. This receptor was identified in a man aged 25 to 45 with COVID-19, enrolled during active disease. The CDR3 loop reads CATVRSTREAFF. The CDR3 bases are TGTGCCACCGTCCGAAGCACGCGTGAAGCTTTCTTT.